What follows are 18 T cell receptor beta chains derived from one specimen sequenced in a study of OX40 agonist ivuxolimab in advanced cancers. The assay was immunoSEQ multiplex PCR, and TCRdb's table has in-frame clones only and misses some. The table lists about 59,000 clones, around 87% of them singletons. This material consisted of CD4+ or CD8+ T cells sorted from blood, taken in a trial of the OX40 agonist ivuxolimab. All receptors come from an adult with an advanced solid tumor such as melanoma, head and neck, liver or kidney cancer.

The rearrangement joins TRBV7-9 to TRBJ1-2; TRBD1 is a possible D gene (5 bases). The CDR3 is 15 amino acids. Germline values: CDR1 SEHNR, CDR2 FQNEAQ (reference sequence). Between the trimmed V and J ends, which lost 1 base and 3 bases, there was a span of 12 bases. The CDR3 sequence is CASSLGRGLDYGYTF. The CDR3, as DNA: TGTGCCAGCAGCTTAGGACGGGGACTCGACTATGGCTACACCTTC.

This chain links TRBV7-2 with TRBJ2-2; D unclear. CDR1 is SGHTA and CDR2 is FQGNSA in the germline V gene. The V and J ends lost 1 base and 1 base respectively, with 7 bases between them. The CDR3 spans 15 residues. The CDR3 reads CASSLVPGNTGELFF. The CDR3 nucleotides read TGTGCCAGCAGCTTAGTGCCGGGGAACACCGGGGAGCTGTTTTTT.

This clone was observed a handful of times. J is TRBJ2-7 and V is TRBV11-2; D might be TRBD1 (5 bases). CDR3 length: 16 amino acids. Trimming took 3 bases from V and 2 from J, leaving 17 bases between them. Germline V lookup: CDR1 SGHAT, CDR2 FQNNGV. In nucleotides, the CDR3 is TGTGCCAGCAGCTTTTTCTCAGGGAAGGTGACCTACGAGCAGTACTTC. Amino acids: CASSFFSGKVTYEQYF.

This CDR3 is CSVALRASGTDTQYF. The CDR3, as DNA: TGCAGCGTTGCCCTCAGGGCTAGTGGCACAGATACGCAGTATTTT. The chain uses TRBV29-1 and TRBJ2-3; weak D call: TRBD1 (5 bases). V was shortened by 4 bases and J by 1 base, with 15 bases between the two germline ends. Looked up from germline, CDR1 is SQVTM and CDR2 is ANQGSEA. CDR3 size: 15 residues.

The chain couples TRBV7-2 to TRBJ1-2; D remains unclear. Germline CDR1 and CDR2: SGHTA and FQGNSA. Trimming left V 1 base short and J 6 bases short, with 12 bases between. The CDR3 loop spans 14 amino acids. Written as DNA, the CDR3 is TGTGCCAGCAGCTTAGTTTTAAGTCTTCATGGCTACACCTTC. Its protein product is CASSLVLSLHGYTF.

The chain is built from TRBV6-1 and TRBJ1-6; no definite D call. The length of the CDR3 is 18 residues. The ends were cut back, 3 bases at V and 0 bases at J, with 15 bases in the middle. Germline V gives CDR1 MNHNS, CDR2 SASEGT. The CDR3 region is CASSEFTTGNSYNSPLHF. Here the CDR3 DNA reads TGTGCCAGCAGTGAGTTTACGACGGGCAACTCCTATAATTCACCCCTCCACTTT.

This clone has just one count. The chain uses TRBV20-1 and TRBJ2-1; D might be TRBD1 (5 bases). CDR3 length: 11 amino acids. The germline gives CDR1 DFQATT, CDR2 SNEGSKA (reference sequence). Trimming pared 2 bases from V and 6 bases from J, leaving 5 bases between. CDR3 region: CSARQGNEQFF. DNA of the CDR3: TGCAGTGCTAGACAGGGCAATGAGCAGTTCTTC.

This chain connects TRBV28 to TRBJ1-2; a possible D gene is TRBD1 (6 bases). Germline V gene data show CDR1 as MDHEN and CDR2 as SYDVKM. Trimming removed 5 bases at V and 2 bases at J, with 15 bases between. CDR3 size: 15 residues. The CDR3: CASSTGGSTNYGYTF. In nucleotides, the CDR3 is TGTGCCAGCAGTACGGGGGGCAGTACGAACTATGGCTACACCTTC.

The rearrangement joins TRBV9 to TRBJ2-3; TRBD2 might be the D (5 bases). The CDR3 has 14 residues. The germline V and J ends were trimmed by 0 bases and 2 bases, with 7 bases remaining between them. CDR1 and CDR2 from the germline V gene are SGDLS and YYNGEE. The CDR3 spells CASSVAGSTDTQYF. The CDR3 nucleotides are TGTGCCAGCAGCGTAGCGGGATCCACAGATACGCAGTATTTT.

The CDR3 loop reads CASSLETGTDTQYF. CDR3 sequence (DNA): TGTGCCAGCAGCTTGGAGACGGGCACAGATACGCAGTATTTT. The V and J genes are TRBV5-4 and TRBJ2-3; D is unresolved. V lost 0 bases, J lost 1 base, and 6 bases lay in between. The CDR3 totals 14 residues. CDR1 and CDR2 from the germline V gene are SGHNT and YYREEE (reference sequence).

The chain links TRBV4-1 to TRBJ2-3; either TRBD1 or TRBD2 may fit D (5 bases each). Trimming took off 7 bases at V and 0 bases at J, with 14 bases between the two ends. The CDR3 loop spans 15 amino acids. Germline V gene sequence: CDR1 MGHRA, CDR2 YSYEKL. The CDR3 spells CASTAGTASTDTQYF. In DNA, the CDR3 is TGCGCCAGCACCGCAGGGACGGCTAGCACAGATACGCAGTATTTT.

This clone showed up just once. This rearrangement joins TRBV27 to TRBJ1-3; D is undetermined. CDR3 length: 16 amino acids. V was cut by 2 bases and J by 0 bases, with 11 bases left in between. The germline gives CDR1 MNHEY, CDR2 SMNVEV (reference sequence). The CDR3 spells CASSLNWRVSGNTIYF. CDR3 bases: TGTGCCAGCAGTTTAAATTGGCGCGTCTCTGGAAACACCATATATTTT.

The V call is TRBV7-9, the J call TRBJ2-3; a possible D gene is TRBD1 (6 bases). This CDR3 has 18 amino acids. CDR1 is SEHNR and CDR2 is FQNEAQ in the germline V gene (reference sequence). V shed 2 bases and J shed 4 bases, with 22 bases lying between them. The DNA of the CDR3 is TGTGCCAGCAGCTTATTCGTCTTGGGGGACAACAAGCCAGATACGCAGTATTTT. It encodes CASSLFVLGDNKPDTQYF.

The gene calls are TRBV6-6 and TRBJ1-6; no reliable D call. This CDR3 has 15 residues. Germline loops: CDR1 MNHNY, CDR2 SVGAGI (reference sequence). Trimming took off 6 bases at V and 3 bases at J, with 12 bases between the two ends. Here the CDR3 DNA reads TGTGCCAGCAGCCTACGGTCACACTATAATTCACCCCTCCACTTT. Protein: CASSLRSHYNSPLHF.

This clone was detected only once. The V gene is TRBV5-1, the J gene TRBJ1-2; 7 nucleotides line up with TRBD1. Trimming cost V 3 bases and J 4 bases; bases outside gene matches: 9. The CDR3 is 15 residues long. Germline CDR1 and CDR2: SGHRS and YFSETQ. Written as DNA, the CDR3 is TGCGCCAGCAGCTACAGGGACAGCTCTGGCTATGGCTACACCTTC. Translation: CASSYRDSSGYGYTF.

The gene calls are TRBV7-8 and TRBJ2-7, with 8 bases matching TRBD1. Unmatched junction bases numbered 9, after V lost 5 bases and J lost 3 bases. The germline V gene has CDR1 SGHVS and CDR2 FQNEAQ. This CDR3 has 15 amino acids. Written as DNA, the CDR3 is TGTGCCAGCAGCCTGAAAACAGGGGGACGCTACGAGCAGTACTTC. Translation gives CASSLKTGGRYEQYF.

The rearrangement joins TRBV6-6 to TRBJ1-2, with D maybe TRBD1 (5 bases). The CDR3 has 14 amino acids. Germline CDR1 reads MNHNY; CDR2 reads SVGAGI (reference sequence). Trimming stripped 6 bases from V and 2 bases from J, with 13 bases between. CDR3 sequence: CASRLLGGNYGYTF. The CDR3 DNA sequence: TGTGCCAGCAGGCTCCTGGGGGGGAACTATGGCTACACCTTC.

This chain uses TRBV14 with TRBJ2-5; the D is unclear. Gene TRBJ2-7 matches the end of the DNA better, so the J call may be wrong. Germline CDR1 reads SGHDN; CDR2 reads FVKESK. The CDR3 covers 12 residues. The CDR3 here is CASSQGGYEQYF. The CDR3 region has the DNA TGTGCCAGCAGCCAAGGGGGCTACGAGCAGTACTTC.